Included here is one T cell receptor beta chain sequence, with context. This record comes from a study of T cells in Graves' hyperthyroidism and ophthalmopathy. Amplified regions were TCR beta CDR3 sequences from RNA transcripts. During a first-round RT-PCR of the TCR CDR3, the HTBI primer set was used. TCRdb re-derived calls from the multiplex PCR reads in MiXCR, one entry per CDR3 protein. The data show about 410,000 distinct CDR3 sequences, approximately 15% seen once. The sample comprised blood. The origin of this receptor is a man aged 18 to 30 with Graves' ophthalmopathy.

The CDR3 here is CSVEGAGGSRDTQYF. CDR3 in DNA: TGCAGCGTTGAAGGAGCGGGGGGTTCCAGGGATACGCAGTATTTT. V is TRBV29-1 and J is TRBJ2-3, with 9 bases that match TRBD2. J gave up 6 bases and V 1 base, and 8 bases lay outside the gene matches. CDR1 and CDR2 from the germline V gene are SQVTM and ANQGSEA. This CDR3 comprises 15 residues.